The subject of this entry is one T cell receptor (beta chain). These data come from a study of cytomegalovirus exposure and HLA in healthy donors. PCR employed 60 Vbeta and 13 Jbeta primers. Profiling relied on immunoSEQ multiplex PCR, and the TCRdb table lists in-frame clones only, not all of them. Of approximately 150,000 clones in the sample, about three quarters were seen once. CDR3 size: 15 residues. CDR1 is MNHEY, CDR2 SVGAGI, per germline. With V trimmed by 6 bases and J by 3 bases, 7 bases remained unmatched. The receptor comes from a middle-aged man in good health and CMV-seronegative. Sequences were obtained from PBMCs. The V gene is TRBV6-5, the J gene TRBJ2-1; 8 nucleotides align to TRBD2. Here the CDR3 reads CASSPPTSGYNEQFF. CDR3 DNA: TGTGCCAGCAGCCCCCCTACTAGCGGCTACAATGAGCAGTTCTTC.